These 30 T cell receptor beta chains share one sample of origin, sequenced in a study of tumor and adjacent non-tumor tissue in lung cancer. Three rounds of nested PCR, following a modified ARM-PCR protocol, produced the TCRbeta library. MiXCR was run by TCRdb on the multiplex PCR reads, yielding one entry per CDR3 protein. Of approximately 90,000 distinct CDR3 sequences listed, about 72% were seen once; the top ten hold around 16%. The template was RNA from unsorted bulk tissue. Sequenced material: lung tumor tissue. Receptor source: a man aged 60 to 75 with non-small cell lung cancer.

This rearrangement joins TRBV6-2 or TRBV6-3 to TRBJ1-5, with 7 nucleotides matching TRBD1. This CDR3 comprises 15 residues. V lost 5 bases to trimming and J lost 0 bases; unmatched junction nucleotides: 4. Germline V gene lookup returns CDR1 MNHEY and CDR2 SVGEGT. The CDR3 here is CASSDRVYSNQPQHF. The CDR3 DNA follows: TGTGCCAGCAGTGACAGGGTCTATAGCAATCAGCCCCAGCATTTT.

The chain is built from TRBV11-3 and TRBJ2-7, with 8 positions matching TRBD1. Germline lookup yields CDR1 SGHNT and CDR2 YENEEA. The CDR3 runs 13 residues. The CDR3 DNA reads TGTGCTACGGGACAGGTCCTCTTTTACGAGCAGTACTTC. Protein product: CATGQVLFYEQYF.

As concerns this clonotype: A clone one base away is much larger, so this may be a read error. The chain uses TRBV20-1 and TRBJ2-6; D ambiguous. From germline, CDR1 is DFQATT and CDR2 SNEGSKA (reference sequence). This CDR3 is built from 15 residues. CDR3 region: CNARDFGSGANVLTF. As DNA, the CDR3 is TGCAATGCTAGAGATTTCGGTTCTGGGGCCAACGTCCTGACTTTC.

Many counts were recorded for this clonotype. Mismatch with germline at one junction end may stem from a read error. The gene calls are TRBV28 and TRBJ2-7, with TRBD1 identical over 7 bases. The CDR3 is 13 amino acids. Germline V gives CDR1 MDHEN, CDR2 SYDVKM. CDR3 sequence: CAGRDSSSYEQYF. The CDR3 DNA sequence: TGTGCCGGCAGGGACAGTAGCTCCTACGAGCAGTACTTC.

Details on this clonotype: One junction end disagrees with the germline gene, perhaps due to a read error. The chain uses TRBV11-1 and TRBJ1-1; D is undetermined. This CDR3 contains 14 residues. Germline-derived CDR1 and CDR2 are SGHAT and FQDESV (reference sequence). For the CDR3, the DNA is TGTGTCAGCAGCTTATCGGCTGGCAAGACTGAAGCTTTCTTT. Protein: CVSSLSAGKTEAFF. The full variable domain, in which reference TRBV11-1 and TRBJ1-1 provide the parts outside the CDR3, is EAEVAQSPRYKITEKSQAVAFWCDPISGHATLYWYRQILGQGPELLVQFQDESVVDDSQLPKDRFSAERLKGVDSTLKIQPAELGDSAMYLCVSSLSAGKTEAFFGQGTRLTVV.

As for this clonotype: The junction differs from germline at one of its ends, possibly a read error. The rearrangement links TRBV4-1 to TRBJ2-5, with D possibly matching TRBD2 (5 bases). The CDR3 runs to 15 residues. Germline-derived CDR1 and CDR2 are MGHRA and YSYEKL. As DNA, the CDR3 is TGCGCCAACAGCCAAGATTCCGGGAACGAAGAGACCCAGTACTTC. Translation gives CANSQDSGNEETQYF.

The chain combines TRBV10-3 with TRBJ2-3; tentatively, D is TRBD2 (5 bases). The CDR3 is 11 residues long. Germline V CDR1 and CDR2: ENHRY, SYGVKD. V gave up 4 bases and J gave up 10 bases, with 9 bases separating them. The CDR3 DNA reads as TGTGCCATCAGTGGAGGGCTAGCGCAGTATTTT. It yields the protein CAISGGLAQYF.

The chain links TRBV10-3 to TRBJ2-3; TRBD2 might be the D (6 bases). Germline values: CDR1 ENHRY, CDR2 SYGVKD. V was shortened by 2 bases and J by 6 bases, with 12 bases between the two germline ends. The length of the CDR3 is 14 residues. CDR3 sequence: CAISEEGGVDTQYF. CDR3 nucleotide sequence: TGTGCCATCAGTGAGGAGGGCGGGGTGGATACGCAGTATTTT.

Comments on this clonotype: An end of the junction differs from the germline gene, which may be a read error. The CDR3 here is CASRPQWEISTDTHYF. The DNA of the CDR3 is TGTGCCAGCAGACCCCAGTGGGAAATTAGTACAGATACGCATTATTTT. This sequence joins TRBV11-1 and TRBJ2-3; D gene unclear. Germline V gene lookup returns CDR1 SGHAT and CDR2 FQDESV (reference sequence). CDR3 size: 16 residues.

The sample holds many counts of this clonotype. In nucleotides, the CDR3 is TGTGCCAGCAGTTCCGATCCGGGACAGGCCCGATACGAGCAGTACTTC. Translated: CASSSDPGQARYEQYF. The rearrangement links TRBV6-5 to TRBJ2-7; TRBD1 aligns across 8 bases. The CDR3 spans 16 residues. V dropped 4 bases and J dropped 4; count of bases not matched to a gene: 12. Germline V gives CDR1 MNHEY, CDR2 SVGAGI.

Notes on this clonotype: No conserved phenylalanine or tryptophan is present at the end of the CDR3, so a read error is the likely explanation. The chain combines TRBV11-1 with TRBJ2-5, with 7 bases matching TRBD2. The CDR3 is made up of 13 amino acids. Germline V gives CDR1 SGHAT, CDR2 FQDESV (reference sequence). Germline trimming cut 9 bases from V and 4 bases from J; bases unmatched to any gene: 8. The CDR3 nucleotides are TGTGCCAGTAGCAGGACTAGGAGAGAGACCCAGTACTAC. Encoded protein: CASSRTRRETQYY.

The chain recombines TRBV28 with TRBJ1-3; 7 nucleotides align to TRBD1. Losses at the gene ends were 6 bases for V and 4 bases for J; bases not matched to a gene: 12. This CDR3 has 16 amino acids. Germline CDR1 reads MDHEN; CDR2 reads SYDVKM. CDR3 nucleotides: TGTGCCAGCAGACACGTTGAGGGGGCCTCCGGAAACACCATATATTTT. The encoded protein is CASRHVEGASGNTIYF.

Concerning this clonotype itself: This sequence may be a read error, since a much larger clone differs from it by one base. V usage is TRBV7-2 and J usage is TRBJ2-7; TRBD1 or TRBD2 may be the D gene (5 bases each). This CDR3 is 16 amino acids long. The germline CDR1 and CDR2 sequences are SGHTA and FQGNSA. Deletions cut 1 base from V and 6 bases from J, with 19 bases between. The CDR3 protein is CASSLVSGTFRVEQYF. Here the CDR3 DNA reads TGTGCCAGCAGCTTAGTTTCGGGGACCTTCAGGGTCGAGCAGTACTTC. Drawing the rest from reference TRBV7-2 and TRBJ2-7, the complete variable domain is GAGVSQSPSNKVTEKGKDVELRCDPISGHTALYWYRQSLGQGLEFLIYFQGNSAPDKSGLPSDRFSAERTGGSVSTLTIQRTQQEDSAVYLCASSLVSGTFRVEQYFGPGTRLTVT.

The CDR3: CSGGVEGTGSSYTF. The DNA for the CDR3 is TGCAGCGGGGGAGTTGAGGGGACAGGGAGTAGCTACACCTTC. The V call is TRBV29-1, the J call TRBJ1-2; 9 positions match TRBD1. Trimming removed 7 bases from V and 9 bases from J; junction bases left unmatched: 15. Per the germline V gene, CDR1 is SQVTM and CDR2 is ANQGSEA. The CDR3 totals 14 residues.

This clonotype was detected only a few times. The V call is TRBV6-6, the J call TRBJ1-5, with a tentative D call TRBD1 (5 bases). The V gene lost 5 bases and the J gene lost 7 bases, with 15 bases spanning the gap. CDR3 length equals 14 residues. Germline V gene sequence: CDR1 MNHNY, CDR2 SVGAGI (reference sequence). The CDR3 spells CASSDRWAGQPQHF. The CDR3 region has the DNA TGTGCCAGCAGTGACAGATGGGCGGGACAGCCCCAGCATTTT.

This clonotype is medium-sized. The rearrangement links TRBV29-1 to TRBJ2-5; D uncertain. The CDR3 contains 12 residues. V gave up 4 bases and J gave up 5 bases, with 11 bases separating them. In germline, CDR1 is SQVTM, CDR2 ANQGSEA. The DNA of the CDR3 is TGCAGCGTTGTGACTTCCTTTGAGACCCAGTACTTC. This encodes CSVVTSFETQYF.

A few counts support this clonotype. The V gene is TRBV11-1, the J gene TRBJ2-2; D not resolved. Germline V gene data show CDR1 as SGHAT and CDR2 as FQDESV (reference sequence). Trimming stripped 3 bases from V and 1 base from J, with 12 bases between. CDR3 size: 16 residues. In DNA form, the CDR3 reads TGTGCCAGCAGCTTGATCGGACGCAAGAACACCGGGGAGCTGTTTTTT. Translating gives CASSLIGRKNTGELFF.

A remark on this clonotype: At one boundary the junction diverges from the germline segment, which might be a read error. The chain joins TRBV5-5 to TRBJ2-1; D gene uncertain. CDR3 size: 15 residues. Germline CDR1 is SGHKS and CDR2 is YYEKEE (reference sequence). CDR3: CASSVGDVGYNEQFF. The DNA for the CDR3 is TGCGCCAGCAGCGTTGGCGATGTAGGATACAATGAGCAGTTCTTC.

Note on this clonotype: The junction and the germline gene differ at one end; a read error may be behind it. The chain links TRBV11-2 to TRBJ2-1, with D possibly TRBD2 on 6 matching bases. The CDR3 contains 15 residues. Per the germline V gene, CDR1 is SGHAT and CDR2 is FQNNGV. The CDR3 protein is CGSSPHRGMRGEQFF. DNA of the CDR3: TGTGGCAGCAGCCCACACCGGGGGATGAGGGGTGAGCAGTTCTTC. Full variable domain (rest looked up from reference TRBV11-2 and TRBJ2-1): EAGVAQSPRYKIIEKRQSVAFWCNPISGHATLYWYQQILGQGPKLLIQFQNNGVVDDSQLPKDRFSAERLKGVDSTLKIQPAKLEDSAVYLCGSSPHRGMRGEQFFGPGTRLTVL.

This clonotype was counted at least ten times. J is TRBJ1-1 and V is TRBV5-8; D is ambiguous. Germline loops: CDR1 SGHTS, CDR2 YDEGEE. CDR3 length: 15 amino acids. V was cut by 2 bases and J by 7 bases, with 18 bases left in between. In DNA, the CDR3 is TGTGCCAGCAGCTTTGGGTTTGTACGAATGGGTGAAGCTTTCTTT. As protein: CASSFGFVRMGEAFF.

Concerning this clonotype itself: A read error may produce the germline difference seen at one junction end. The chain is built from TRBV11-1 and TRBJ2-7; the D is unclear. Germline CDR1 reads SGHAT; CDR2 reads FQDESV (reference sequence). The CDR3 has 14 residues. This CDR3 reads CAISFPGCAYEQYF. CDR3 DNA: TGTGCCATCAGCTTTCCAGGCTGCGCCTACGAGCAGTACTTC.

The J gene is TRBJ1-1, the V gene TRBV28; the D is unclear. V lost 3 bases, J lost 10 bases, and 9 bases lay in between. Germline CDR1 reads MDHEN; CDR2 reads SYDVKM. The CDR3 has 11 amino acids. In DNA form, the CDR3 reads TGTGCCAGCAGTTTGCAGAGAGGAGCTTTCTTT. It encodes CASSLQRGAFF.

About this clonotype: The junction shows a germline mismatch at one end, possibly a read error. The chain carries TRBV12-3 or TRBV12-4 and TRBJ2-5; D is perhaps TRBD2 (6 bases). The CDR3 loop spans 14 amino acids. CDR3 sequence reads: CASSLMARGETRYF. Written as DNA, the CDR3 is TGTGCCAGCAGTTTAATGGCCCGCGGGGAGACCCGGTACTTC.

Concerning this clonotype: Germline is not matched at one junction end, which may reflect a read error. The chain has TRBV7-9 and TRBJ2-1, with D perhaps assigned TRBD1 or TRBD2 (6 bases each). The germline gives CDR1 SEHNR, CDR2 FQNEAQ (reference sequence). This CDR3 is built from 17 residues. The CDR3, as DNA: TGTGCCAGCAGCCCCCGTGGGGGGCAGGGCACCTACAATGAGCACTTCTTC. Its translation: CASSPRGGQGTYNEHFF.

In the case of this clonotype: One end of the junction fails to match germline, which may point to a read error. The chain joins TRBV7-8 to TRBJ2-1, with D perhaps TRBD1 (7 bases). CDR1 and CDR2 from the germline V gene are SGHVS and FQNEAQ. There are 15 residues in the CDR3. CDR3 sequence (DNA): TGTGCCAGTAGCTTTTTCGGGCAGGGGGGTAATGAGCATTTCTTC. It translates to CASSFFGQGGNEHFF.

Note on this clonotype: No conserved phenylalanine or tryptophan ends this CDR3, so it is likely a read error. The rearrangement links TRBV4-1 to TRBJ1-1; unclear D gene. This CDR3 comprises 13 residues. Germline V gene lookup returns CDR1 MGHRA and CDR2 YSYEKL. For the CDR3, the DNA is TGCACCAGTAGCCAAACTAGCAACACTGAAGCTTTCCTT. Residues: CTSSQTSNTEAFL.

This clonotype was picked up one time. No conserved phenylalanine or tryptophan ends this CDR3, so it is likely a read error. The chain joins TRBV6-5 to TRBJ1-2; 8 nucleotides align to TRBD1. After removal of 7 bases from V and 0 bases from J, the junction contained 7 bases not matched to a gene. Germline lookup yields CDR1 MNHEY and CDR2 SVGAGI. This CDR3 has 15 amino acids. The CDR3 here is CASTHDRGANYGYTL. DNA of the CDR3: TGTGCCAGCACTCACGACAGGGGTGCTAACTATGGCTACACCCTC.

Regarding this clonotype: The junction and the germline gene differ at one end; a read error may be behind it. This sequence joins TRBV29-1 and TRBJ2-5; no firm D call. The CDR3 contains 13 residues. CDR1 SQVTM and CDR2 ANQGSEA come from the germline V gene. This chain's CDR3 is CCVAVGYQETHYF. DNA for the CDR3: TGCTGCGTCGCCGTGGGGTACCAAGAGACCCATTACTTC.

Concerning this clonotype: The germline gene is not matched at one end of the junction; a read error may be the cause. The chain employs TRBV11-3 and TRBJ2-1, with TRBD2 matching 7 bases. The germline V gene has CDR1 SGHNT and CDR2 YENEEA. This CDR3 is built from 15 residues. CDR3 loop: CTSSPLASSYDEQSF. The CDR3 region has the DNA TGTACCAGCAGCCCACTAGCGTCCTCCTACGATGAGCAGTCCTTC. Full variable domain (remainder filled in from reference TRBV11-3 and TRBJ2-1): EAGVVQSPRYKIIEKKQPVAFWCNPISGHNTLYWYLQNLGQGPELLIRYENEEAVDDSQLPKDRFSAERLKGVDSTLKIQPAELGDSAVYLCTSSPLASSYDEQSFGPGTRLTVL.

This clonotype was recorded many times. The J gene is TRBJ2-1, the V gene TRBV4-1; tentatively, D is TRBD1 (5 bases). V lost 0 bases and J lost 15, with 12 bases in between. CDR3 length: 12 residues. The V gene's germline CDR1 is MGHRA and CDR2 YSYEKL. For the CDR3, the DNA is TGCGCCAGCAGCCAAGACGAGGACATTCCGTTCTTC. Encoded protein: CASSQDEDIPFF.